A selection of T cell receptor beta chains follows, all from one sample in a study of identical twins. TCRdb reanalysed the 5' RACE reads using MiXCR and keeps one entry per CDR3 protein. The table has 200,000 to 250,000 distinct CDR3 sequences, 7.5% seen once. This sample also belongs to another study, concerning yellow fever vaccine responses in identical twins.

The source material was memory (CD45RO+) T cells sorted from blood. Receptor source: a woman aged 18-29 years in good health. The CDR3 runs from the conserved cysteine through the conserved F or W. The D gene is left open where the match is weak. Size values are once, few and many counts, or a class for expanded clones, and some rows have none.

j_gene	abundance	d_gene	v_gene	CDR3aa	CDR3nt
TRBJ2-3	many	TRBD2	TRBV5-4	CASTSGGLGTDTQYF	TGTGCCAGCACCTCGGGGGGGCTTGGGACAGATACGCAGTATTTT
TRBJ2-2	many	NA	TRBV2	CASSAVRTNTGELFF	TGTGCCAGCAGTGCCGTCAGAACCAACACCGGGGAGCTGTTTTTT
TRBJ1-5	few	TRBD1	TRBV4-3	CASSQDSGGYQPQHF	TGCGCCAGCAGCCAAGATTCAGGGGGCTATCAGCCCCAGCATTTT
TRBJ2-2	many	NA	TRBV10-3	CAIGGLSTGELFF	TGTGCCATCGGGGGACTTTCAACCGGGGAGCTGTTTTTT
TRBJ2-1	NA	NA	TRBV9	CASSVGSLEQFF	TGTGCCAGCAGCGTAGGATCTCTTGAGCAGTTCTTC
TRBJ1-1	many	NA	TRBV20-1	CSARAAPGMNTEAFF	TGCAGTGCTAGAGCCGCCCCGGGAATGAACACTGAAGCTTTCTTT
TRBJ2-7	many	NA	TRBV29-1	CSVDAADGSYEQYF	TGCAGCGTTGATGCTGCGGACGGCTCCTACGAGCAGTACTTC
TRBJ2-1	NA	NA	TRBV12-3/TRBV12-4	CASSFGRGVHEQFF	TGTGCCAGCAGTTTCGGAAGAGGGGTCCATGAGCAGTTCTTC
TRBJ1-4	many	TRBD1	TRBV27	CASSLSTGTGDEKLFF	TGTGCCAGCAGTCTCTCGACCGGGACAGGGGACGAAAAACTGTTTTTT
TRBJ1-4	NA	NA	TRBV10-3	CAISEGRTGEKLFF	TGTGCCATCAGTGAGGGAAGAACGGGTGAAAAACTGTTTTTT